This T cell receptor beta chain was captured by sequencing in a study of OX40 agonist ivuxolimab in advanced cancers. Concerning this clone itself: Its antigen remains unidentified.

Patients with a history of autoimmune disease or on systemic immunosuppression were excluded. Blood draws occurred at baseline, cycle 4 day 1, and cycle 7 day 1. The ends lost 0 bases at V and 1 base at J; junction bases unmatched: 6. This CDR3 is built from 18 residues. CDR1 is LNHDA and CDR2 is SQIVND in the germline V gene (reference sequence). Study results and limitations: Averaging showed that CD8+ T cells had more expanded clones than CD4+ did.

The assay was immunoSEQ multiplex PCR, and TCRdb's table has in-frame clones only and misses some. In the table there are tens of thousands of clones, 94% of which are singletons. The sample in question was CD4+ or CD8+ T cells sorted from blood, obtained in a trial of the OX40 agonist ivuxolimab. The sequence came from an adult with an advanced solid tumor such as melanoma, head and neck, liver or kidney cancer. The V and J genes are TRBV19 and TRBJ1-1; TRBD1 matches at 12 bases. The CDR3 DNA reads TGTGCCAGTAGTATAGATGGGACAGGGGGCGAGTGGAACACTGAAGCTTTCTTT. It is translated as CASSIDGTGGEWNTEAFF.